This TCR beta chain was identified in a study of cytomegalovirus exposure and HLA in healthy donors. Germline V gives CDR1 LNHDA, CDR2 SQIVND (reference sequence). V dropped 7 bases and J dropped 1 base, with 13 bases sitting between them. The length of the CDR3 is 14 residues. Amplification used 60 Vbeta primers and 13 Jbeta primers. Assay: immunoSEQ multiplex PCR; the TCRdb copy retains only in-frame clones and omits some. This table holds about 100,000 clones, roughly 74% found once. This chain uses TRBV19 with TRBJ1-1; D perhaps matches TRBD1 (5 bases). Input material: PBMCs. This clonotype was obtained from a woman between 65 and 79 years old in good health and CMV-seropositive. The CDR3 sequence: CASNPGLGNTEAFF. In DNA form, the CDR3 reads TGTGCCAGTAACCCAGGGTTAGGGAACACTGAAGCTTTCTTT.